This T cell receptor beta chain was identified during a study of beta chain features in type 1 diabetes. Study context: Healthy donors, compared against patients, showed similar age, gender and cell yields. The study, taken as a whole, reports: A cDNA-based sequencing approach could over-represent cells with high TCR expression.

This clone was observed at least ten times. The antigen remains undetermined. The CDR3 spans 17 residues. J was trimmed by 3 bases and V by 4 bases; bases with no gene match: 8. What was sequenced were expressed TCRB transcripts, since all of the isolated RNA had been reverse transcribed. Sequencing was performed with immunoSEQ multiplex PCR; in TCRdb, only in-frame clones are kept and a portion is missing. The data show about 130,000 clones, 7% to 10% seen once. The rearrangement uses TRBV23-1 and TRBJ2-6; 8 bases are a match to TRBD1. TRBV23-1 is an open reading frame whose function is uncertain. This sequence originates from a man between 18 and 29 years old in good health. The sample comprised central memory CD4+ T cells from blood. CDR3 bases: TGCGCCAGCAGTCCCGAGACAGGGGCTGTTGGGGCCAACGTCCTGACTTTC. Protein: CASSPETGAVGANVLTF.